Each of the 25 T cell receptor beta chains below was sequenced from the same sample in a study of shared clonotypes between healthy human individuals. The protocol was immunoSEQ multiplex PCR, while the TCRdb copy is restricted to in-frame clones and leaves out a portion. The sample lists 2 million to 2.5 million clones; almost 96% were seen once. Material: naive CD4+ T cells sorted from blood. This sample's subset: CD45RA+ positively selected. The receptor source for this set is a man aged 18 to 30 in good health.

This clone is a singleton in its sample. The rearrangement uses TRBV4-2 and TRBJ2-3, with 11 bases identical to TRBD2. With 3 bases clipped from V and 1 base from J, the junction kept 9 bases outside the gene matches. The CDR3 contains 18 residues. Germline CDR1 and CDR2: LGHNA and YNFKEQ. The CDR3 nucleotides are TGTGCCAGCAGCCAGGGACTAGCGGTGTCACTGGGCACAGATACGCAGTATTTT. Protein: CASSQGLAVSLGTDTQYF.

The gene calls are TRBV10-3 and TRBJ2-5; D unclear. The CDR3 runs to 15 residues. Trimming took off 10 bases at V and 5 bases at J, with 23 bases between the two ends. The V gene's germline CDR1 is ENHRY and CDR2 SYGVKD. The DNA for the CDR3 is TGTGCCAACCGGGCAACCGTGTGGGTCCGGGAGACCCAGTACTTC. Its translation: CANRATVWVRETQYF.

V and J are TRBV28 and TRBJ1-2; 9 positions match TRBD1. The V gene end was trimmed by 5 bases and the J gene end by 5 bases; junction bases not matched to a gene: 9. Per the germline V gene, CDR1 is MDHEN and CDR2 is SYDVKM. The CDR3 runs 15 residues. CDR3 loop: CASSQTDRGGYGYTF. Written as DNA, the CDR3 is TGTGCCAGCAGTCAAACGGACAGGGGAGGATATGGCTACACCTTC.

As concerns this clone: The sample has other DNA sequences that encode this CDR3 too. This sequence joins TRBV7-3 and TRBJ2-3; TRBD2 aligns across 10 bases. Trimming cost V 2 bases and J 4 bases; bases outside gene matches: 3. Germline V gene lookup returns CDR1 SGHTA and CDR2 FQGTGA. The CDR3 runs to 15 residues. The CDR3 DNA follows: TGTGCCAGCAGCTTAGGGCTAGCGGGGGCAGATACGCAGTATTTT. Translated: CASSLGLAGADTQYF.

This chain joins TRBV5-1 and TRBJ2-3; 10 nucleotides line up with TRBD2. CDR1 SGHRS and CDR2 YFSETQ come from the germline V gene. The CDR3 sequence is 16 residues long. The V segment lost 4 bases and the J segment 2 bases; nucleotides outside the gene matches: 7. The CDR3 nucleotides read TGCGCCAGCAGCACTGAGAGCGGGAGGGCCACAGATACGCAGTATTTT. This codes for CASSTESGRATDTQYF.

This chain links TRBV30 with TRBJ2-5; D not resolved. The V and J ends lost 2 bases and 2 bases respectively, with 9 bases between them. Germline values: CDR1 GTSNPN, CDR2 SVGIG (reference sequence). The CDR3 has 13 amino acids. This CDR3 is CAWSFRKQETQYF. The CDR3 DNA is TGTGCCTGGAGTTTTAGAAAACAAGAGACCCAGTACTTC.

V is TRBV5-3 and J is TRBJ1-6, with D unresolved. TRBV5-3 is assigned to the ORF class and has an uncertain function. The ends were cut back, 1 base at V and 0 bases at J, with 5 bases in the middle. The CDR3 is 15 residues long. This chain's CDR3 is CARSLFSSYNSPLHF. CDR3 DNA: TGTGCCAGAAGCTTGTTCAGCTCCTATAATTCACCCCTCCACTTT.

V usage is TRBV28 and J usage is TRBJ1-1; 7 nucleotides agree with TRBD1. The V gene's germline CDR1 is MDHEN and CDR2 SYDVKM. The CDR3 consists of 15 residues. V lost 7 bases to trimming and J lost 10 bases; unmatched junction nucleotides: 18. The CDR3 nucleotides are TGTGCCAGCACGATTCGGGACAGCCCTTTTGGTGGAGCTTTCTTT. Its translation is CASTIRDSPFGGAFF. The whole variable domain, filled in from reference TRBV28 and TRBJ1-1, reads DVKVTQSSRYLVKRTGEKVFLECVQDMDHENMFWYRQDPGLGLRLIYFSYDVKMKEKGDIPEGYSVSREKKERFSLILESASTNQTSMYLCASTIRDSPFGGAFFGQGTRLTVV.

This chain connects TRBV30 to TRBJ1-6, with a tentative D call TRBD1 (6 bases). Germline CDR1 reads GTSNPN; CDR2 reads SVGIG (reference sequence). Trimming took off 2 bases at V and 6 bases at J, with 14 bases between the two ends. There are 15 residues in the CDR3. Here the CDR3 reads CAWSPSGAINSPLHF. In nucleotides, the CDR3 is TGTGCCTGGAGTCCCTCGGGGGCTATTAATTCACCCCTCCACTTT.

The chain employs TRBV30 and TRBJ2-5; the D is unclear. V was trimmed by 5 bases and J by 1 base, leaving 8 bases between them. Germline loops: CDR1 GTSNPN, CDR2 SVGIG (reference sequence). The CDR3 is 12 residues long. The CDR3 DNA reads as TGTGCCTGGGGACGGACCCAAGAGACCCAGTACTTC. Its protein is CAWGRTQETQYF.

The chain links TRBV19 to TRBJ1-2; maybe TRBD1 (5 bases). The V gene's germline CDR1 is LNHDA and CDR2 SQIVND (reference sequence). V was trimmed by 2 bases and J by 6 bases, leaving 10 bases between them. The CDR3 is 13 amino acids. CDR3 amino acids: CASSISRGNGYTF. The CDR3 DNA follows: TGTGCCAGTAGTATATCAAGGGGAAATGGCTACACCTTC.

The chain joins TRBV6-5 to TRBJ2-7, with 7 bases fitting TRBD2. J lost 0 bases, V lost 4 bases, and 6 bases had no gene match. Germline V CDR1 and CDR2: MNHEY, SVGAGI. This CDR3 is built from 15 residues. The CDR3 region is CASSLVRTSSYEQYF. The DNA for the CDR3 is TGTGCCAGCAGTTTGGTCAGGACTAGCTCCTACGAGCAGTACTTC.

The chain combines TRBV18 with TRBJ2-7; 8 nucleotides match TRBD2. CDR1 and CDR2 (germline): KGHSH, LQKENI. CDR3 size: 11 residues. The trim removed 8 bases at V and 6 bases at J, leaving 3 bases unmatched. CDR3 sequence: CASGSGGEQYF. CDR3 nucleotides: TGTGCCAGCGGAAGCGGGGGCGAGCAGTACTTC. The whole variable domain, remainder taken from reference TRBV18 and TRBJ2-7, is NAGVMQNPRHLVRRRGQEARLRCSPMKGHSHVYWYRQLPEEGLKFMVYLQKENIIDESGMPKERFSAEFPKEGPSILRIQQVVRGDSAAYFCASGSGGEQYFGPGTRLTVT.

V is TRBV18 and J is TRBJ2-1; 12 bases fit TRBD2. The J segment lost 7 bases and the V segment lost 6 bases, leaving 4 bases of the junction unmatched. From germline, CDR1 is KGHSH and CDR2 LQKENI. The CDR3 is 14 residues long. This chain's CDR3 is CASSETSGRNEQFF. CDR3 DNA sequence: TGTGCCAGCTCGGAAACTAGCGGGAGGAATGAGCAGTTCTTC.

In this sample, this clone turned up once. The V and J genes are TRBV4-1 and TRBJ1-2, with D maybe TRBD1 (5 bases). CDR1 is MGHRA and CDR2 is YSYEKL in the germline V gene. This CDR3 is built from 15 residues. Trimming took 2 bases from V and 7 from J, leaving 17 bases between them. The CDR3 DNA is TGCGCCAGCAGCCAACCCGGGCAGGGCTTAGGTGGCTACACCTTC. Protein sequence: CASSQPGQGLGGYTF.

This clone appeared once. The CDR3: CASRATGGQETQYF. DNA for the CDR3: TGCGCCAGCAGGGCGACCGGGGGCCAAGAGACCCAGTACTTC. The genes are TRBV10-2 and TRBJ2-5, with D perhaps matching TRBD2 (6 bases). The CDR3 has 14 amino acids. V was pared by 6 bases and J by 1 base, with 12 bases between. Looked up from germline, CDR1 is WSHSY and CDR2 is SAAADI.

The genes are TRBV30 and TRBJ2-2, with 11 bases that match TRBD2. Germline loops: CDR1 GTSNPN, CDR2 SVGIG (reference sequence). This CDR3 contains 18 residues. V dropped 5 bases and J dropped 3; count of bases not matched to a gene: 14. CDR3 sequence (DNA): TGTGCCTGGGACCCCGTGAAGACTAGCGGGATTGACACCGGGGAGCTGTTTTTT. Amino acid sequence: CAWDPVKTSGIDTGELFF.

The CDR3 bases are TGTGCCAGCAGCTTAGCCAGGAACTATGGCTACACCTTC. Amino acid sequence: CASSLARNYGYTF. V and J are TRBV11-2 and TRBJ1-2; D gene uncertain. The length of the CDR3 is 13 residues. Trimming shortened V by 1 base and J by 2 bases, and 5 bases separated the two germline ends. The germline V gene has CDR1 SGHAT and CDR2 FQNNGV.

The CDR3 sequence is CASSYALGGQETQYF. CDR3 sequence (DNA): TGTGCCAGCAGTTACGCGTTGGGGGGACAAGAGACCCAGTACTTC. The chain employs TRBV6-6 and TRBJ2-5; a weak D match, TRBD2 (6 bases). Germline lookup yields CDR1 MNHNY and CDR2 SVGAGI (reference sequence). CDR3 length: 15 residues. The V and J ends lost 2 bases and 2 bases respectively, with 12 bases between them.

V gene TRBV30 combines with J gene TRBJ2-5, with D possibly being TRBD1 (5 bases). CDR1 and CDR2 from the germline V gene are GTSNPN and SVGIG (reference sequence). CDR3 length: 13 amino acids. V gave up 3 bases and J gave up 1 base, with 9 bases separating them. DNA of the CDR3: TGTGCCTGGAGCAGACAGATCCAAGAGACCCAGTACTTC. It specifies CAWSRQIQETQYF.

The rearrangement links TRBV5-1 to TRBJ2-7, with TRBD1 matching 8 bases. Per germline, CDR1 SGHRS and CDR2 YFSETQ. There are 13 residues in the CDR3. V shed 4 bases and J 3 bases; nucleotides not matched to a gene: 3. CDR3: CASSGDRNYEQYF. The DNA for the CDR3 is TGCGCCAGCAGCGGGGACAGGAACTACGAGCAGTACTTC.

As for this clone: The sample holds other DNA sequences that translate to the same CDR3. CDR3 DNA: TGCGCCAGCAGCTTGGGGGGGATCAGCACAGATACGCAGTATTTT. The encoded protein is CASSLGGISTDTQYF. The chain employs TRBV5-1 and TRBJ2-3; D possibly matches TRBD1 or TRBD2 (5 bases each). V was pared by 0 bases and J by 0 bases, with 8 bases between. The germline V gene encodes CDR1 SGHRS and CDR2 YFSETQ. The CDR3 has 15 residues.

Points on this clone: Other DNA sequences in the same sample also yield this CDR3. For the CDR3, the DNA is TGTGCCAGCAGTTACAGGGGTACAGATACGCAGTATTTT. Residues: CASSYRGTDTQYF. The V call is TRBV6-6, the J call TRBJ2-3; possible D gene TRBD1, 5 bases. V lost 2 bases, J lost 3 bases, and 6 bases lay in between. The germline V gene has CDR1 MNHNY and CDR2 SVGAGI (reference sequence). The CDR3 consists of 13 residues.

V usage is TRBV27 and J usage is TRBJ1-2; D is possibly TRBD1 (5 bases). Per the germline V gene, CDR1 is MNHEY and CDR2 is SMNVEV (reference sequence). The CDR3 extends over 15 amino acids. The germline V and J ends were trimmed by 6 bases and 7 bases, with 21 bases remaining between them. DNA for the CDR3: TGTGCCAGCAGACCAGGCGCCCAAGGGGTGGGTGGCTACACCTTC. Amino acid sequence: CASRPGAQGVGGYTF.

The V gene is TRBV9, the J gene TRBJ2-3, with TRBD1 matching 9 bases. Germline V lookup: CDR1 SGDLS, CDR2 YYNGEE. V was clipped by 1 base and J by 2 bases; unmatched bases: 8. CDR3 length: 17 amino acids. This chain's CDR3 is CASSVTNGQGFTDTQYF. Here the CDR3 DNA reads TGTGCCAGCAGCGTAACGAATGGACAGGGGTTCACAGATACGCAGTATTTT.